This T cell receptor beta chain was observed in a study of blood T cell repertoires in COVID-19 (dated by TCRdb to about 2020). Regarding the research as a whole: Samples covering the acute and convalescent phases of COVID-19 were provided by collaborators in the United States, Italy and Spain. Where HLA class I and class II types were available, the types were taken from metadata supplied by the sample provider, not from assay-based typing. The samples were drawn from the first 160 participants of the ongoing ImmuneRACE study and from 950 to 1,500 subjects provided by 6 global collaborators. Nearly every sample came with metadata listing a de-identified subject ID, COVID-19 status, age in years and sex. The repertoires were made available in a free public database intended to serve as a resource for research on the immune response to SARS-CoV-2. The prospective study material was composed of cDNA or gDNA derived from T cells, B-cell-depleted T cells, or PBMCs. The dataset comprised deeply sampled blood TCRbeta repertoires from subjects exposed to, actively infected with, or recovered from COVID-19. Broader findings and caveats from the paper: Clinical and demographic metadata were provided uncurated, with the amount varying by source and participant.

One collaborating source in Seattle enrolled patients while the patients were actively infected and followed the patients over time throughout the course of disease. Each collaborating institution followed its own protocols to collect whole blood in K2EDTA tubes. For TCRbeta analysis, collaborators shipped samples in one of three forms: frozen whole blood, isolated PBMCs, or DNA extracted from either of those sample types. The immunoSEQ Assay, a bias-controlled multiplex PCR, was used to amplify TCRbeta CDR3 regions from genomic DNA. Per the authors' processing: Within the assay, amplification of reference gene primers was used to estimate how many nucleated cells each sample contained. To quantify the absolute abundance of each unique TCRbeta CDR3 rearrangement, sequence reads were collapsed and filtered. For each sample, productive Simpson clonality was calculated as the square root of Simpson's diversity index over productive rearrangements. Entries here come from immuneACCESS through TCRdb and include only in-frame sequences with V and J called. Some clones fail to appear in such tables; in the studies checked, an unresolved V gene covers under half of the shortfall, and the cause of the remainder is unknown. That table furnishes V, J and clone size, whereas the DNA furnished D and trimming. For this sample there are hundreds of thousands of clones; 75% to 90% appear just once. Around 13% of the sample is taken by the ten largest.

Concerning this clone: Its binding antigen is unknown. Base quality data are lacking; no much larger clone is found one base away.

This receptor was taken from a woman aged 70-85 years with COVID-19, enrolled during active disease. Specimen: peripheral blood.

The CDR3 reads as follows: CASSLGARTGDYGYTF. The bases read TGTGCCAGCAGCTTAGGGGCGAGGACAGGGGATTATGGCTACACCTTC. This sequence uses TRBV7-9 and TRBJ1-2; the central 9 bases match TRBD1. Inclusive of the bounding cysteine and phenylalanine, the CDR3 is 16 residues long. The only DNA kept is the CDR3, 48 bases in frame from the first base. Trimming removed 1 base from V and 5 bases from J; the gene matches leave 8 bases unexplained. Via the germline V gene (reference sequence), CDR1 is SEHNR and CDR2 FQNEAQ.